This T cell receptor beta chain was sequenced for a study of OX40 agonist ivuxolimab in advanced cancers. Context from the whole study: Ivuxolimab was an agonistic, fully human IgG2 monoclonal antibody directed against OX40 (CD134), a costimulatory receptor. The point of sequencing TCRbeta in the periphery was to test whether ivuxolimab changed TCR sequence diversity and drove clonal T-cell expansion. Of the 50 to 55 dose-escalation patients, hepatocellular carcinoma was present in approximately 20, melanoma in approximately 15, renal cell carcinoma in 9 and head and neck cancer in 9. The dose-escalation cohort was approximately 83% male with a mean age of about 60 years, ranging from 23 to 79. Patients were allowed to have had prior anti-PD-1, anti-PD-L1 or anti-CTLA-4 therapy, and 40% of the dose-escalation patients had been treated with checkpoint inhibitors. The paper reports the monotherapy dose-escalation portion (N of about 50 patients) of the phase I ivuxolimab trial. Three dose-escalation patients achieved partial responses, one with hepatocellular carcinoma and two with cutaneous melanoma. Intravenous ivuxolimab was administered to patients every 2 weeks at six dose levels: 0.01, 0.1, 0.3, 1.5, 3 and 10 mg/kg.

Genomic DNA was isolated from the sorted cells so that the TCRbeta CDR3 region could be sequenced. TCRbeta CDR3 regions were sequenced using the immunoSEQ Assay. This is the immuneACCESS table as TCRdb keeps it, with only in-frame sequences that have V and J called. A part of the clones is gone; compared with another copy, unresolved V genes explain less than half, and the rest is unexplained. Across this sample there are 17,000 or so clones, with more than 75% seen only once. The ten top clones hold 25% of the sample. Here is what the overall study found, with its caveats: Low levels of normalized T-cell clonal expansion were also shown by some nonresponding patients. At doses of 0.1 to 3.0 mg/kg, clonal expansion of both CD4+ and CD8+ blood T cells was observed from baseline to week 6. After ivuxolimab, CD8+ T cells had more expanded clones than CD4+ T cells on average. Antigen specificity was not determined for the clonally expanded peripheral T cells. In partial responders in the 0.1-3.0 mg/kg groups, normalized peripheral clonal expansion was found to be among the lowest, especially among CD8+ T cells.

On this clone: It has no known antigen specificity. Base qualities are not at hand, and no much larger clone is one base apart.

The CDR3 runs 16 residues from the cysteine to the phenylalanine. CDR3 DNA is the only sequence kept; it has 48 bases, read in frame from the first base. Compared with germline, V lacks 7 bases and J lacks 0 bases; bases without a gene match: 9. The germline V gene supplies CDR1 SNHLY and CDR2 FYNNEI. Patients with autoimmune disease history or receiving systemic immunosuppression were excluded from the trial. Peripheral blood for TCR sequencing was collected from all dose cohorts at baseline, on cycle 4 day 1, and on cycle 7 day 1. The samples were drawn from a first-in-human, open-label, multicenter phase I dose-escalation trial of ivuxolimab. The trial enrolled adults with locally advanced or metastatic head and neck squamous cell, hepatocellular, melanoma or renal cell carcinoma. Before TCR sequencing, CD4+ T cells and CD8+ T cells from peripheral blood were sorted into separate populations.

The sample consisted of CD4+ or CD8+ T cells sorted from blood, taken in a trial of the OX40 agonist ivuxolimab. The sequence derives from an adult with an advanced solid tumor such as melanoma, head and neck, liver or kidney cancer. The rearrangement combines TRBV2 with TRBJ1-1; 9 central bases correspond to TRBD1. The sequenced DNA is TGTGCCAGCACCCGGGACAGGGTGGAAATGAACACTGAAGCTTTCTTT. This yields the protein CASTRDRVEMNTEAFF. This CDR3, with the reference TRBV2 and TRBJ1-1 proteins standing in past its ends, gives the full variable domain EPEVTQTPSHQVTQMGQEVILRCVPISNHLYFYWYRQILGQKVEFLVSFYNNEISEKSEIFDDQFSVERPDGSNFTLKIRSTKLEDSAMYFCASTRDRVEMNTEAFFGQGTRLTVV.